This TCR beta chain was sequenced for a study of control samples from healthy donors and cancer patients. TCRdb's table, derived via immunoSEQ multiplex PCR, lists solely in-frame clones and lacks some. This table has approximately 86,000 clones, roughly 86% appearing once. The J segment lost 4 bases and the V segment lost 4 bases, leaving 7 bases of the junction unmatched. CDR3 length: 15 residues. From germline, CDR1 is SEHNR and CDR2 FQNEAQ (reference sequence). This chain joins TRBV7-9 and TRBJ1-2, with 9 bases matching TRBD1. What was sequenced was blood. This TCR derives from a man under 40 in good health. The CDR3 nucleotides read TGTGCCAGCAGCTCTTACAGGGGGCAGGTCTATGGCTACACCTTC. Encoded protein: CASSSYRGQVYGYTF.